This record covers a single TCR beta chain. Its antigen is still unknown. Treatment described: oral pan-JAK inhibitor, 5-10 mg twice daily. Alopecia areata patients provided lesional scalp punch biopsies and peripheral blood, both collected for the study. The researchers isolated CD4+ and CD8+ T cells from PBMCs by sorting. The data are from a study of CD8+ T cells in alopecia areata. Study background: Tofacitinib was taken orally by treated patients, and the dose was 5 to 10 mg twice daily.

Germline lookup yields CDR1 SQVTM and CDR2 ANQGSEA. Trimming took 7 bases from V and 1 from J; bases not matched to a gene: 7. CDR3 length: 14 amino acids. Sequencing templates came from extracted RNA that was reverse transcribed into cDNA. This table comes from immunoSEQ multiplex PCR, and its TCRdb copy is limited to in-frame clones, with some not included. The table records approximately 150,000 clones, more than 85% of them present only once. General observations from the study: The link between baseline CD8+ expansion and response remains uncertain with one nonresponder.

The rearrangement links TRBV29-1 to TRBJ1-2, with 9 bases aligning to TRBD1. Material: CD8+ T cells sorted from blood, obtained at week 4, from a patient treated with tofacitinib. The source is a human donor with alopecia areata. The CDR3 coding sequence is TGCAGCGGCTGGACAGGGGAAATTAACTATGGCTACACCTTC. It is translated as CSGWTGEINYGYTF.